Listed here are 14 T cell receptor beta chains from one sample, sequenced in a study of blood T cell repertoires in COVID-19. This table comes from immunoSEQ multiplex PCR, and its TCRdb copy is limited to in-frame clones, with some not included. In the table there are 150,000 or so clones, around 92% of which are singletons. Sequenced: peripheral blood. These receptors were obtained from a man aged 25 to 45 with COVID-19, enrolled during active disease.

In the case of this clone: The sample contains more than one DNA sequence encoding this CDR3. The chain couples TRBV4-2 to TRBJ2-3; 10 nucleotides line up with TRBD2. Unmatched junction bases numbered 5, after V lost 3 bases and J lost 2 bases. Germline V gene sequence: CDR1 LGHNA, CDR2 YNFKEQ. The CDR3 runs to 16 residues. As DNA, the CDR3 is TGTGCCAGCAGCCAGGCTCTAGCGGGGGTCACAGATACGCAGTATTTT. Protein sequence: CASSQALAGVTDTQYF.

The chain employs TRBV7-9 and TRBJ1-5, with TRBD1 matching over 7 bases. The CDR3 sequence is 15 residues long. V lost 5 bases to trimming and J lost 3 bases; unmatched junction nucleotides: 7. Germline lookup yields CDR1 SEHNR and CDR2 FQNEAQ (reference sequence). The CDR3 bases are TGTGCCAGCAGCACTGGACAGGCTTTCAATCAGCCCCAGCATTTT. This sequence encodes CASSTGQAFNQPQHF.

This sequence joins TRBV27 and TRBJ1-1; possibly TRBD1 for D (6 bases). The CDR3 loop spans 13 amino acids. Trimming shortened V by 0 bases and J by 10 bases, and 12 bases separated the two germline ends. The germline V gene has CDR1 MNHEY and CDR2 SMNVEV (reference sequence). CDR3 loop: CASSLSGTGLAFF. CDR3 sequence (DNA): TGTGCCAGCAGTTTATCGGGAACAGGGTTAGCTTTCTTT.

The rearrangement uses TRBV28 and TRBJ1-1; D is possibly TRBD1 (6 bases). The CDR3 length is 12 residues. V was clipped by 2 bases and J by 5 bases, with 6 bases between them. The germline V gene encodes CDR1 MDHEN and CDR2 SYDVKM. This CDR3 is CASSLQGTEAFF. The CDR3 DNA reads as TGTGCCAGCAGTTTACAGGGGACTGAAGCTTTCTTT.

The chain has TRBV6-2 or TRBV6-3 and TRBJ2-1, with TRBD2 identical over 9 bases. This CDR3 is 21 amino acids long. Per germline, CDR1 MNHEY and CDR2 SVGEGT. With V trimmed by 2 bases and J by 0 bases, 17 bases remained unmatched. CDR3 loop: CASSYPGLVAGVTASYNEQFF. The CDR3 nucleotides are TGTGCCAGCAGTTACCCTGGGTTGGTAGCGGGGGTCACAGCCTCCTACAATGAGCAGTTCTTC.

Details on this clone: Other DNA sequences in this sample translate to the same CDR3. V and J are TRBV13 and TRBJ2-7; 8 nucleotides match TRBD2. CDR1 is PRHDT and CDR2 is FYEKMQ in the germline V gene (reference sequence). The CDR3 sequence is 14 residues long. Trimming at V came to 7 bases and at J to 5 bases, leaving 10 bases not matched to a gene. The DNA for the CDR3 is TGTGCCAGCAATAACCGGGGGGGCGCAGACGAGCAGTACTTC. As protein: CASNNRGGADEQYF.

This clone is a singleton in its sample. The chain's CDR3 is CASSTGGVHGYTF. CDR3 sequence (DNA): TGTGCCAGCAGCACCGGGGGAGTACATGGCTACACCTTC. The chain is built from TRBV6-5 and TRBJ1-2; D is possibly TRBD1 (5 bases). Germline assignment: CDR1 MNHEY and CDR2 SVGAGI. Trimming cost V 6 bases and J 6 bases, with 14 bases left between them. The CDR3 loop spans 13 amino acids.

This chain uses TRBV5-8 with TRBJ2-1; D is perhaps TRBD1 (6 bases). The V gene's germline CDR1 is SGHTS and CDR2 YDEGEE. Trimming removed 2 bases from V and 0 bases from J, with 21 bases in between. The CDR3 totals 19 residues. For the CDR3, the DNA is TGTGCCAGCAGCTTTACAACAGGGTCAGTGCAGAGCTCCTACAATGAGCAGTTCTTC. Its protein is CASSFTTGSVQSSYNEQFF. Based on the CDR3 plus reference TRBV5-8 and TRBJ2-1, the full variable domain is EAGVTQSPTHLIKTRGQQATLRCSPISGHTSVYWYQQALGLGLQFLLWYDEGEERNRGNFPPRFSGRQFPNYSSELNVNALELEDSALYLCASSFTTGSVQSSYNEQFFGPGTRLTVL.

This clone was seen a handful of times. V is TRBV7-8 and J is TRBJ1-2; D is unclear. The CDR3 is 15 amino acids. Trimming stripped 1 base from V and 4 bases from J, with 13 bases between. Germline V gives CDR1 SGHVS, CDR2 FQNEAQ. The CDR3 region is CASSLERRGLYGYTF. CDR3 nucleotide sequence: TGTGCCAGCAGCTTAGAGCGACGCGGGCTCTATGGCTACACCTTC.

The V gene is TRBV7-2, the J gene TRBJ1-1; 9 bases fit TRBD1. CDR3 length: 15 residues. After removal of 0 bases from V and 1 base from J, the junction contained 0 bases not matched to a gene. Germline CDR1 is SGHTA and CDR2 is FQGNSA. The CDR3, as DNA: TGTGCCAGCAGCTTAGCGGGACAGGGGAACACTGAAGCTTTCTTT. The encoded protein is CASSLAGQGNTEAFF.

The V and J genes are TRBV27 and TRBJ2-7, with 7 bases identical to TRBD1. CDR3 length: 16 residues. With V trimmed by 0 bases and J by 3 bases, 8 bases remained unmatched. Per the germline V gene, CDR1 is MNHEY and CDR2 is SMNVEV (reference sequence). The CDR3 DNA reads TGTGCCAGCAGTTTATCAAGGGGGCTCCTGGTCTACGAGCAGTACTTC. This encodes CASSLSRGLLVYEQYF.

The chain recombines TRBV4-2 with TRBJ2-5; 8 positions agree with TRBD1. V dropped 1 base and J dropped 4; count of bases not matched to a gene: 11. The CDR3 totals 17 residues. The germline CDR1 and CDR2 sequences are LGHNA and YNFKEQ. For the CDR3, the DNA is TGTGCCAGCAGCCAAGTCGCAGGCAGGGGGCGCCCAGAGACCCAGTACTTC. This encodes CASSQVAGRGRPETQYF.

This sequence joins TRBV6-5 and TRBJ1-6; TRBD1 aligns across 7 bases. The CDR3 covers 14 residues. The V gene end was trimmed by 4 bases and the J gene end by 4 bases; junction bases not matched to a gene: 1. In germline, CDR1 is MNHEY, CDR2 SVGAGI. The CDR3 coding sequence is TGTGCCAGCAGTTCAGGGGGTTATAATTCACCCCTCCACTTT. Translating it yields CASSSGGYNSPLHF.

This sequence joins TRBV5-4 and TRBJ2-1; the match to TRBD2 covers 7 bases. Trimming cost V 0 bases and J 5 bases; bases outside gene matches: 2. The CDR3 is made up of 14 amino acids. In germline, CDR1 is SGHNT, CDR2 YYREEE (reference sequence). Here the CDR3 reads CASSLGLANNEQFF. Written as DNA, the CDR3 is TGTGCCAGCAGCTTGGGACTAGCAAACAATGAGCAGTTCTTC. Combining the CDR3 with reference TRBV5-4 and TRBJ2-1 gives the whole variable domain ETGVTQSPTHLIKTRGQQVTLRCSSQSGHNTVSWYQQALGQGPQFIFQYYREEENGRGNFPPRFSGLQFPNYSSELNVNALELDDSALYLCASSLGLANNEQFFGPGTRLTVL.